This T cell receptor (beta chain) was retrieved from a study of cytomegalovirus exposure and HLA in healthy donors. 13 Jbeta primers and 60 Vbeta primers were used for the PCR. Method: immunoSEQ multiplex PCR; TCRdb's copy keeps in-frame clones and lacks some. The sample has 150,000 to 200,000 clones; roughly 87% are singletons. The CDR3 has 14 residues. V lost 6 bases to trimming and J lost 4 bases; unmatched junction nucleotides: 6. Germline V CDR1 and CDR2: KGHSH, LQKENI. This receptor was identified in a man between 50 and 59 years old in good health and CMV-seronegative. Sequencing used PBMCs. This sequence joins TRBV18 and TRBJ1-3; TRBD1 agrees at 7 bases. DNA for the CDR3: TGTGCCAGCTCCTCGACAGGGTCCGGAAACACCATATATTTT. Amino acids: CASSSTGSGNTIYF.